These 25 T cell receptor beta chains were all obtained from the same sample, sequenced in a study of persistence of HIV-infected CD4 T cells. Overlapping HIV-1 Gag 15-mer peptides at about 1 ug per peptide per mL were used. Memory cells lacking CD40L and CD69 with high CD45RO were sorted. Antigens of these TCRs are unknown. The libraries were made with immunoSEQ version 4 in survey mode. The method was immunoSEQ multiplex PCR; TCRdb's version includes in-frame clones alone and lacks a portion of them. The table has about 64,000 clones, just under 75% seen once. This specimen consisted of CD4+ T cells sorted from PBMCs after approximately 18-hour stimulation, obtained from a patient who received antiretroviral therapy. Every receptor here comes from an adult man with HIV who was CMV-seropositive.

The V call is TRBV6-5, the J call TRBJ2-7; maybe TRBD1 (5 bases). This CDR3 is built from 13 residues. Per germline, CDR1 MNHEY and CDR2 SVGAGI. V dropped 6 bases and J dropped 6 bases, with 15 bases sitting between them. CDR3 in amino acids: CASRTGGRGEQYF. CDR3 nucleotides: TGTGCCAGCAGGACGGGCGGAAGGGGCGAGCAGTACTTC.

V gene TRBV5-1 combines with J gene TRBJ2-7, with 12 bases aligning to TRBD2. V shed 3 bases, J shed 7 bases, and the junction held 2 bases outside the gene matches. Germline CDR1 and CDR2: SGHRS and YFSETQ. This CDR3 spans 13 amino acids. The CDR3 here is CASSSGLAGEQYF. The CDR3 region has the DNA TGCGCCAGCAGCTCGGGACTAGCGGGTGAGCAGTACTTC.

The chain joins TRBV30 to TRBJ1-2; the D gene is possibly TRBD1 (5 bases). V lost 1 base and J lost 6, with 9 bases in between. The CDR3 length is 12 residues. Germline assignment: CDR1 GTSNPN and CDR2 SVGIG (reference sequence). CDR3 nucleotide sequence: TGTGCCTGGAGTGAGCAGGGTGATGGCTACACCTTC. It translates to CAWSEQGDGYTF.

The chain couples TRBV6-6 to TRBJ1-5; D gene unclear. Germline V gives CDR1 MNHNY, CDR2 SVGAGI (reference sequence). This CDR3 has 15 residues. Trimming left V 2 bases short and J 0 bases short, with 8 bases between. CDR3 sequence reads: CASSYNPYSNQPQHF. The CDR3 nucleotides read TGTGCCAGCAGTTACAACCCATATAGCAATCAGCCCCAGCATTTT.

CDR3 region: CASSSAPGTGVSAFF. CDR3 nucleotides: TGCGCCAGCAGCTCTGCCCCCGGGACAGGGGTTTCGGCTTTCTTT. The chain links TRBV5-1 to TRBJ1-1; 10 nucleotides align to TRBD1. The CDR3 spans 15 residues. Germline-derived CDR1 and CDR2 are SGHRS and YFSETQ. V shed 3 bases and J 11 bases; nucleotides not matched to a gene: 13.

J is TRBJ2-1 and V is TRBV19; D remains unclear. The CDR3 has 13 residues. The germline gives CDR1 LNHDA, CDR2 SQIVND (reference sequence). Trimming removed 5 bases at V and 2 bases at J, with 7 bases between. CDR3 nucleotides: TGTGCCAGTAGTGGGTATCCCTACAATGAGCAGTTCTTC. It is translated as CASSGYPYNEQFF.

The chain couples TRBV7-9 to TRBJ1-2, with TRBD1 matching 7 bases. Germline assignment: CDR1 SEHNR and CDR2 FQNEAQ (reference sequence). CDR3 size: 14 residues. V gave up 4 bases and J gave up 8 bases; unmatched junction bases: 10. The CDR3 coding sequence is TGTGCCAGCAGCTCGGGACAGTCTTCTACGGGCTACACCTTC. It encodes CASSSGQSSTGYTF.

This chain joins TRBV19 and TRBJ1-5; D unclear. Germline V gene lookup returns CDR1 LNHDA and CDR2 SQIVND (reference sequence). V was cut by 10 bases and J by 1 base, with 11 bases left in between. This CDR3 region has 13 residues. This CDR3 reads CATSRMSNQPQHF. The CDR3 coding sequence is TGTGCCACCTCCAGGATGAGCAATCAGCCCCAGCATTTT.

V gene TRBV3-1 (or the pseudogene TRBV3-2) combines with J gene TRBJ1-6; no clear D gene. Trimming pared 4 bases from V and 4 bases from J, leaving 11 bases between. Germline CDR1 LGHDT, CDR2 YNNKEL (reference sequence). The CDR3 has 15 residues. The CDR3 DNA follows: TGTGCCAGCAGCCCGCGGACGGATTATAATTCACCCCTCCACTTT. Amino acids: CASSPRTDYNSPLHF.

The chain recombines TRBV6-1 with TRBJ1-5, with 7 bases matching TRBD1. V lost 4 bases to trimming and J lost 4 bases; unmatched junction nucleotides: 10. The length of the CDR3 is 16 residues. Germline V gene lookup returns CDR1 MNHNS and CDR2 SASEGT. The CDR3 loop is CASSAPNRGPNQPQHF. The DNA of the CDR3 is TGTGCCAGCAGTGCACCAAACAGGGGCCCTAATCAGCCCCAGCATTTT.

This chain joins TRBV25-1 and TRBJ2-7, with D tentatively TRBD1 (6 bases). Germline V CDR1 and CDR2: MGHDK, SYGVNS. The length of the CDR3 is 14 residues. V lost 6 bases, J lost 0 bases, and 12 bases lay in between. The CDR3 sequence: CASRGQGNSYEQYF. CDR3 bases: TGTGCCAGCAGGGGACAAGGTAACTCCTACGAGCAGTACTTC.

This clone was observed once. In nucleotides, the CDR3 is TGTGCCAGCAGTAGTCGGGACAGGGCTAACTATGGCTACACCTTC. Encoded protein: CASSSRDRANYGYTF. This rearrangement joins TRBV7-2 to TRBJ1-2; 9 nucleotides line up with TRBD1. The CDR3 is 15 residues long. The V segment lost 6 bases and the J segment 0 bases; nucleotides outside the gene matches: 5. Germline V gives CDR1 SGHTA, CDR2 FQGNSA.

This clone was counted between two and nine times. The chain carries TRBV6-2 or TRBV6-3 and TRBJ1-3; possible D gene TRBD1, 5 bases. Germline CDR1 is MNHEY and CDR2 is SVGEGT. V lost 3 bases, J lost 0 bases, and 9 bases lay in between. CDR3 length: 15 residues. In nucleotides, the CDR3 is TGTGCCAGCAGTTATCAGGGCAACTCTGGAAACACCATATATTTT. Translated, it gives CASSYQGNSGNTIYF.

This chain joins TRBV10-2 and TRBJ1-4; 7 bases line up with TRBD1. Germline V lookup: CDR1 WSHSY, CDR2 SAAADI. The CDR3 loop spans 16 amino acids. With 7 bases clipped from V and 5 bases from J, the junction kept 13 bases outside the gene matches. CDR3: CASKGVPGQPNEKLFF. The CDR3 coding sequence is TGCGCCAGCAAGGGTGTACCGGGACAGCCAAATGAAAAACTGTTTTTT.

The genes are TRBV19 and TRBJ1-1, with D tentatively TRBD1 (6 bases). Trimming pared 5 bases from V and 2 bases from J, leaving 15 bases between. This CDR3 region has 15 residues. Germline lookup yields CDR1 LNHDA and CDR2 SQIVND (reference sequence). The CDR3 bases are TGTGCCAGTAGTTCTTATACAGGGACCAACACTGAAGCTTTCTTT. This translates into CASSSYTGTNTEAFF.

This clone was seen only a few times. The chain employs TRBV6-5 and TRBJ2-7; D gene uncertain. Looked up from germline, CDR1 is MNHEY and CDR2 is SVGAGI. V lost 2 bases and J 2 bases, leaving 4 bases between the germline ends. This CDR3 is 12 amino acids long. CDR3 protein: CASSYTAYEQYF. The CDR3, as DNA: TGTGCCAGCAGTTACACGGCCTACGAGCAGTACTTC.

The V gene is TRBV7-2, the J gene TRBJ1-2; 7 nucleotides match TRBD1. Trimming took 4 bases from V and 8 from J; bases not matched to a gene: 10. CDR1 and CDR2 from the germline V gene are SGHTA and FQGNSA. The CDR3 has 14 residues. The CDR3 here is CASSSSRGGKGYTF. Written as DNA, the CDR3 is TGTGCCAGCAGCTCATCCCGAGGGGGCAAGGGCTACACCTTC.

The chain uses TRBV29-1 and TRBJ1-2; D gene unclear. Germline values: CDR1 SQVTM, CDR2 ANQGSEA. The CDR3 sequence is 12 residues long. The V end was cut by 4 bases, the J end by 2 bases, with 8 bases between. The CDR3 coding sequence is TGCAGCGTTGTTATAGTGAACTATGGCTACACCTTC. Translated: CSVVIVNYGYTF.

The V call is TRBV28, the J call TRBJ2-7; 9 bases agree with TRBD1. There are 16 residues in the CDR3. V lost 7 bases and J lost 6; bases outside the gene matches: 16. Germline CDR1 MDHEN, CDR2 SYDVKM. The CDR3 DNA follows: TGTGCCAGCACCCCGAGGGGACAGGGTTTTTTAGGCGAGCAGTACTTC. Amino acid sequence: CASTPRGQGFLGEQYF. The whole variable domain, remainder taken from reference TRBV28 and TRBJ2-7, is DVKVTQSSRYLVKRTGEKVFLECVQDMDHENMFWYRQDPGLGLRLIYFSYDVKMKEKGDIPEGYSVSREKKERFSLILESASTNQTSMYLCASTPRGQGFLGEQYFGPGTRLTVT.

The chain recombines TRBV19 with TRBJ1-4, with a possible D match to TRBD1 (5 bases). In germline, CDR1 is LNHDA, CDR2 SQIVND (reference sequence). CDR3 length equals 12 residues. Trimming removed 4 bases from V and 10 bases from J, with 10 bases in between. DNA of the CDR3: TGTGCCAGTAGTAACGACAGAGGAAAACTGTTTTTT. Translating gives CASSNDRGKLFF.

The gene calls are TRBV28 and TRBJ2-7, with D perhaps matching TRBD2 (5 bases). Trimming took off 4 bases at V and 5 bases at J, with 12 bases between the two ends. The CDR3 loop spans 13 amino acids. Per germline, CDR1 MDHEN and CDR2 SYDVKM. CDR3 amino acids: CASSSRTRDEQYF. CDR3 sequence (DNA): TGTGCCAGCAGTTCCCGGACGAGGGACGAGCAGTACTTC.

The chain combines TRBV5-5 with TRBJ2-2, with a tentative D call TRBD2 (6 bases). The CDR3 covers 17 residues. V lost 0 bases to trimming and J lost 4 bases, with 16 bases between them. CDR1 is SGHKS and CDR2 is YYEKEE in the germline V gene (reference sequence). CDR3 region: CASSLVGVGRGTGELFF. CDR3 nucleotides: TGTGCCAGCAGCTTGGTGGGGGTCGGGAGAGGCACCGGGGAGCTGTTTTTT.

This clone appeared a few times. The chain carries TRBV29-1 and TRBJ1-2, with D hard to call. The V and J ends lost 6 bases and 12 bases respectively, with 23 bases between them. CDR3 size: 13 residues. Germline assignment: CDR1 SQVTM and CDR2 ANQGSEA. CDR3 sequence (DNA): TGCAGCGTCCACCCGCGGTACGGGCCTCGCGACACCTTC. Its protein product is CSVHPRYGPRDTF.

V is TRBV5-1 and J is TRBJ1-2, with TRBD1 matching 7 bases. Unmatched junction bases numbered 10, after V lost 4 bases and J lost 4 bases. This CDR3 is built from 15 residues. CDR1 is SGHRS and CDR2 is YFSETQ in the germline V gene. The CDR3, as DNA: TGCGCCAGCAGCCCAGGACAGGAAGAAGGCTATGGCTACACCTTC. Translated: CASSPGQEEGYGYTF. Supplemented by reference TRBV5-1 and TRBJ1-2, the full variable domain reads KAGVTQTPRYLIKTRGQQVTLSCSPISGHRSVSWYQQTPGQGLQFLFEYFSETQRNKGNFPGRFSGRQFSNSRSEMNVSTLELGDSALYLCASSPGQEEGYGYTFGSGTRLTVV.

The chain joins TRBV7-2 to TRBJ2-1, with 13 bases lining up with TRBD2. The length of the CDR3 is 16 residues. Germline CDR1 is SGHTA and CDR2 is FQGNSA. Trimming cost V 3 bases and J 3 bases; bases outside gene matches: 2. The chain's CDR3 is CASSFRLAGGYNEQFF. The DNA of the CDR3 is TGTGCCAGCAGCTTCCGACTAGCGGGGGGCTACAATGAGCAGTTCTTC. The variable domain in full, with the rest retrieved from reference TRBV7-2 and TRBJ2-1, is GAGVSQSPSNKVTEKGKDVELRCDPISGHTALYWYRQSLGQGLEFLIYFQGNSAPDKSGLPSDRFSAERTGGSVSTLTIQRTQQEDSAVYLCASSFRLAGGYNEQFFGPGTRLTVL.